The sample holds many counts of the clone carrying this TCR beta chain. Its antigen is undetermined. This sample is drawn from a study of T cell repertoires in cytomegalovirus infection. Study-wide findings and caveats: HLA-C-restricted, CMV-specific TCR beta clonotypes were dominant ex vivo.

TCRdb re-called the reads with MiXCR, one entry per CDR3 protein. The table has 49,000 or so distinct CDR3 sequences, around 18% seen once; the top ten hold roughly 50%. This CDR3 spans 18 amino acids. V lost 5 bases and J lost 4, with 23 bases in between. Germline CDR1 reads SGHVS; CDR2 reads FNYEAQ. This clonotype was obtained from a human donor in good health (CMV status not recorded). Some clones in this sample may be carry-over from other donors' samples. The starting material was CD8+ T cells from cultured PBMCs, obtained from culture after CMV antigen stimulation. This chain uses TRBV7-6 with TRBJ2-2; D could derive from TRBD1 or TRBD2 (5 bases each). CDR3 sequence: CASSNMGRRLGITGELFF. CDR3 sequence (DNA): TGTGCCAGCAGCAACATGGGACGGAGGTTGGGAATCACCGGGGAGCTGTTTTTT.